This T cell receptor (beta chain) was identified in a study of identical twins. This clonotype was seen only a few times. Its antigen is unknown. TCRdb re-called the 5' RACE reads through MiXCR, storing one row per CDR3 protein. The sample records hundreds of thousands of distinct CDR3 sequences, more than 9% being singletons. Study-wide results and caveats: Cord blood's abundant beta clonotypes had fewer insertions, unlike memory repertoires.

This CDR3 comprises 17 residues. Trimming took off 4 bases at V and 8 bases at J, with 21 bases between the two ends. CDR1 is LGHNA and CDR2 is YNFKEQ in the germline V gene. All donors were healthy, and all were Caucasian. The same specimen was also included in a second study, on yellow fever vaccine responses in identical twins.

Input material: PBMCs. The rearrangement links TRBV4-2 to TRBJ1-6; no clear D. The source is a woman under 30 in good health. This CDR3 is CASSPIYLRYWDSPLHF. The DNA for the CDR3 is TGTGCCAGCAGCCCCATCTACCTACGTTACTGGGATTCACCCCTCCACTTT.